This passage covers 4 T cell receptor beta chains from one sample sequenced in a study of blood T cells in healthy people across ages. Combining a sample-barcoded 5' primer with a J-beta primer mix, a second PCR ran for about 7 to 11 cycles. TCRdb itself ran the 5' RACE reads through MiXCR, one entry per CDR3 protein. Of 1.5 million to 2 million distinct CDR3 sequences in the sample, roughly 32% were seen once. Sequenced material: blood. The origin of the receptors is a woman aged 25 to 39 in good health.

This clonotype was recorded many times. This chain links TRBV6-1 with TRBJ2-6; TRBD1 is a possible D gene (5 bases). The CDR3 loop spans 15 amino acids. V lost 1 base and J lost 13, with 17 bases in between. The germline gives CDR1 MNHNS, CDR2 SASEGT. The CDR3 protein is CASSEEQGSLQVLTF. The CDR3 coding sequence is TGTGCCAGCAGTGAAGAGCAGGGTTCCCTCCAAGTCCTGACTTTC.

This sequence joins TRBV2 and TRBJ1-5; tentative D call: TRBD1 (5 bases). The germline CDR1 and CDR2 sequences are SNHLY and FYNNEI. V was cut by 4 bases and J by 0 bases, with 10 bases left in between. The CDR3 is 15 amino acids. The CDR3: CASSVDNRSNQPQHF. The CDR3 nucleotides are TGTGCCAGCAGTGTGGACAACCGTAGCAATCAGCCCCAGCATTTT.

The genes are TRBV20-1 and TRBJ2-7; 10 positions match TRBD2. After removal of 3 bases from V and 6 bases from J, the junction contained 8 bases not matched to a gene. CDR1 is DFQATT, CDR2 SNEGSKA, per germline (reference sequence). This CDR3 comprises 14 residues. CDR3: CSASSRTSGPEQYF. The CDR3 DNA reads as TGCAGTGCTAGTTCACGGACTAGCGGACCCGAGCAGTACTTC.

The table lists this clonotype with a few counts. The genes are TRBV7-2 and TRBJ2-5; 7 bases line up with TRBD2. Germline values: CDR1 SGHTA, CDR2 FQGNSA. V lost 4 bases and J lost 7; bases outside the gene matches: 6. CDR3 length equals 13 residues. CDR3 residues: CASSSGTIGTQYF. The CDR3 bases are TGTGCCAGCAGCTCCGGGACTATAGGGACCCAGTACTTC. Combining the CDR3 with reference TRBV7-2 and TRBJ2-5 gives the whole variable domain GAGVSQSPSNKVTEKGKDVELRCDPISGHTALYWYRQSLGQGLEFLIYFQGNSAPDKSGLPSDRFSAERTGGSVSTLTIQRTQQEDSAVYLCASSSGTIGTQYFGPGTRLLVL.